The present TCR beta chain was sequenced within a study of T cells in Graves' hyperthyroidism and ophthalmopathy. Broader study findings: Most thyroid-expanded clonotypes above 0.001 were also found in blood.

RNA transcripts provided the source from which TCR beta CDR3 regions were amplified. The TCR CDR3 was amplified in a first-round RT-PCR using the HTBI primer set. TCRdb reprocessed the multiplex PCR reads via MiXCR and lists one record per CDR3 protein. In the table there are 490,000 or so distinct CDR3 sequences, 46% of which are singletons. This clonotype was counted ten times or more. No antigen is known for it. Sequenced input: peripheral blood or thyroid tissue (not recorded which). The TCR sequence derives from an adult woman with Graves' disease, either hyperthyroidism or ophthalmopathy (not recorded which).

CDR3 in amino acids: CASSYTGGANVLTF. The DNA for the CDR3 is TGTGCCAGCAGTTACACGGGGGGGGCCAACGTCCTGACTTTC. V usage is TRBV6-2 or TRBV6-3 and J usage is TRBJ2-6; tentatively, D is TRBD2 (5 bases). CDR1 and CDR2 from the germline V gene are MNHEY and SVGEGT. Trimming stripped 2 bases from V and 4 bases from J, with 6 bases between. This CDR3 is 14 amino acids long.